The 12 T cell receptor beta chains reported below all come from one sample, sequenced in a study of blood T cell repertoires in COVID-19. Sequencing used immunoSEQ multiplex PCR; TCRdb keeps in-frame clones, though not all of them. The sample holds 160,000 or so clones, more than 80% seen once. Source material: peripheral blood. The receptors stem from a man aged 55-75 years with acute or convalescent COVID-19.

The V gene is TRBV19, the J gene TRBJ2-5; 7 nucleotides match TRBD1. The CDR3 contains 15 residues. CDR1 LNHDA and CDR2 SQIVND come from the germline V gene (reference sequence). V lost 9 bases and J lost 4; bases outside the gene matches: 14. This CDR3 is CASRQGGTEVETQYF. The CDR3 DNA reads as TGTGCCAGCAGACAGGGCGGTACCGAGGTAGAGACCCAGTACTTC.

The chain recombines TRBV2 with TRBJ1-1, with 7 bases identical to TRBD1. The J segment lost 10 bases and the V segment lost 6 bases, leaving 11 bases of the junction unmatched. This CDR3 region has 13 residues. Germline-derived CDR1 and CDR2 are SNHLY and FYNNEI. CDR3 sequence (DNA): TGTGCCAGCAGGGGGACAGCCTCCGGGGTAGCTTTCTTT. Protein: CASRGTASGVAFF. Full variable domain (outside the CDR3, taken from reference TRBV2 and TRBJ1-1): EPEVTQTPSHQVTQMGQEVILRCVPISNHLYFYWYRQILGQKVEFLVSFYNNEISEKSEIFDDQFSVERPDGSNFTLKIRSTKLEDSAMYFCASRGTASGVAFFGQGTRLTVV.

The rearrangement links TRBV7-8 to TRBJ2-7; 8 bases map to TRBD2. V trimming: 5 bases; J trimming: 6 bases; junction bases outside the gene matches: 12. The germline V gene has CDR1 SGHVS and CDR2 FQNEAQ. The CDR3 runs to 15 residues. The CDR3 nucleotides read TGTGCCAGCAGCCGAGATCGCGGGGGGAGAGGCGAGCAGTACTTC. Amino acids: CASSRDRGGRGEQYF.

The J gene is TRBJ1-1, the V gene TRBV7-3; 9 nucleotides line up with TRBD1. CDR3 length: 15 amino acids. From germline, CDR1 is SGHTA and CDR2 FQGTGA. J was trimmed by 1 base and V by 2 bases; bases with no gene match: 2. The CDR3 DNA reads as TGTGCCAGCAGCTTAGGGACAGGGAGGAACACTGAAGCTTTCTTT. It yields the protein CASSLGTGRNTEAFF.

The chain is built from TRBV4-2 and TRBJ2-1, with a tentative D call TRBD2 (5 bases). The CDR3 loop spans 14 amino acids. Per germline, CDR1 LGHNA and CDR2 YNFKEQ. V was pared by 0 bases and J by 15 bases, with 18 bases between. CDR3 nucleotide sequence: TGTGCCAGCAGCCAAGATACCACTAGTCCCAAGGGGTTCTTC. The encoded protein is CASSQDTTSPKGFF.

The chain combines TRBV19 with TRBJ1-5; D is ambiguous. Germline lookup yields CDR1 LNHDA and CDR2 SQIVND (reference sequence). The CDR3 is 16 amino acids. V gave up 7 bases and J gave up 3 bases, with 19 bases separating them. In nucleotides, the CDR3 is TGTGCCAGTAAACACCCCTTAAGCGGTTCCAATCAGCCCCAGCATTTT. The encoded protein is CASKHPLSGSNQPQHF.

V and J are TRBV5-1 and TRBJ1-1; a possible D gene is TRBD1 (5 bases). In germline, CDR1 is SGHRS, CDR2 YFSETQ. This CDR3 has 14 residues. Trimming took off 4 bases at V and 2 bases at J, with 12 bases between the two ends. The CDR3, as DNA: TGCGCCAGCAGCGTAACTACAGGTAACACTGAAGCTTTCTTT. It codes for CASSVTTGNTEAFF. The entire variable domain, with the rest obtained from reference TRBV5-1 and TRBJ1-1, is as follows: KAGVTQTPRYLIKTRGQQVTLSCSPISGHRSVSWYQQTPGQGLQFLFEYFSETQRNKGNFPGRFSGRQFSNSRSEMNVSTLELGDSALYLCASSVTTGNTEAFFGQGTRLTVV.

The chain recombines TRBV5-1 with TRBJ1-1; D perhaps matches TRBD1 (6 bases). The CDR3 consists of 14 residues. The germline V gene has CDR1 SGHRS and CDR2 YFSETQ. Trimming pared 6 bases from V and 1 base from J, leaving 13 bases between. As DNA, the CDR3 is TGCGCCAGCAAGGAGAAGGACAGGAACACTGAAGCTTTCTTT. Translation gives CASKEKDRNTEAFF.

This chain uses TRBV6-5 with TRBJ1-5; TRBD1 matches at 7 bases. CDR1 is MNHEY, CDR2 SVGAGI, per germline. The CDR3 covers 15 residues. The trim removed 0 bases at V and 3 bases at J, leaving 2 bases unmatched. This CDR3 reads CASSYSTGSNQPQHF. As DNA, the CDR3 is TGTGCCAGCAGTTACTCGACAGGGTCCAATCAGCCCCAGCATTTT.

The CDR3 DNA reads TGCGCCAGCAGCTTGTACGAGAGAGGCTCTGGAAACACCATATATTTT. This encodes CASSLYERGSGNTIYF. The V gene is TRBV5-1, the J gene TRBJ1-3, with D unresolved. CDR1 SGHRS and CDR2 YFSETQ come from the germline V gene. Between the trimmed V and J ends, which lost 1 base and 0 bases, there was a span of 11 bases. CDR3 length: 16 residues.

The chain is built from TRBV4-2 and TRBJ1-6; TRBD1 matches 10 bases. The CDR3 contains 18 residues. V shed 1 base and J 8 bases; nucleotides not matched to a gene: 11. The germline CDR1 and CDR2 sequences are LGHNA and YNFKEQ. CDR3 nucleotide sequence: TGTGCCAGCAGCCAAGCTGGTCCGCGGACAGGGGGGCATTCACCCCTCCACTTT. It codes for CASSQAGPRTGGHSPLHF.

This chain connects TRBV4-2 to TRBJ1-3, with D unclear. The V gene's germline CDR1 is LGHNA and CDR2 YNFKEQ. CDR3 length: 16 residues. V was cut by 0 bases and J by 4 bases, with 13 bases left in between. CDR3 bases: TGTGCCAGCAGCCAAGAGCCTAAGAGTATGGGAAACACCATATATTTT. Translated, it gives CASSQEPKSMGNTIYF.